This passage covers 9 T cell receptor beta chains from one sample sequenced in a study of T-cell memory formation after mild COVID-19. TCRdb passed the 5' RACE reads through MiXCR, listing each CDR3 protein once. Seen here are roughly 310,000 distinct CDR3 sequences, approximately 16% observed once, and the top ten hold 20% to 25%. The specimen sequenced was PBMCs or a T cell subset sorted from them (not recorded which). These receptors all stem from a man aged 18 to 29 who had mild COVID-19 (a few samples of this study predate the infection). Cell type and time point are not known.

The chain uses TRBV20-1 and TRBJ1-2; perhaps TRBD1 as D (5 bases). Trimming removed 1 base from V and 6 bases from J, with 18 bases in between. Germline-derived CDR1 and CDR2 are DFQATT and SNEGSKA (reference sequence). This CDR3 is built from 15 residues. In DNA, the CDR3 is TGCAGTGCTAGAGTGGATGGCTTCCAGGGAGATGGCTACACCTTC. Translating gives CSARVDGFQGDGYTF.

CDR3 loop: CASSRDRGMNTGELFF. The CDR3 bases are TGTGCCAGCAGCCGGGACAGGGGTATGAACACCGGGGAGCTGTTTTTT. The rearrangement links TRBV7-2 to TRBJ2-2; TRBD1 agrees at 10 bases. The CDR3 has 16 amino acids. Germline V gene data show CDR1 as SGHTA and CDR2 as FQGNSA. V dropped 5 bases and J dropped 1; count of bases not matched to a gene: 4.

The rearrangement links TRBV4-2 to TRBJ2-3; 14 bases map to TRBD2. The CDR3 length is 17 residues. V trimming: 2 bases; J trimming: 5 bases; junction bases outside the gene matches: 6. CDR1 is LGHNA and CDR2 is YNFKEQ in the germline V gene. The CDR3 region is CASSQSGLAGGGDTQYF. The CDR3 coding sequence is TGTGCCAGCAGCCAATCCGGACTAGCGGGGGGCGGAGATACGCAGTATTTT.

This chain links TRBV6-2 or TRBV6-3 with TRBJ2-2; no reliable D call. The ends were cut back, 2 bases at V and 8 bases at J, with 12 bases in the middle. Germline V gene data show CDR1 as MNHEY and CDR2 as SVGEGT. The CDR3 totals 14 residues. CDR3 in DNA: TGTGCCAGCAGTTACCCTCCGGCTTTTGGGGAGCTGTTTTTT. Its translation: CASSYPPAFGELFF.

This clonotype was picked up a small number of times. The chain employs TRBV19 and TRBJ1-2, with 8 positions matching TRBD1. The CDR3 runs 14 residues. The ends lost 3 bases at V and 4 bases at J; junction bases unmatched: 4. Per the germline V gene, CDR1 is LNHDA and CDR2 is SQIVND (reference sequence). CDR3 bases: TGTGCCAGTAGTATTGGACAGGGACCCTATGGCTACACCTTC. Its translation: CASSIGQGPYGYTF. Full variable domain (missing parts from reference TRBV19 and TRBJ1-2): DGGITQSPKYLFRKEGQNVTLSCEQNLNHDAMYWYRQDPGQGLRLIYYSQIVNDFQKGDIAEGYSVSREKKESFPLTVTSAQKNPTAFYLCASSIGQGPYGYTFGSGTRLTVV.

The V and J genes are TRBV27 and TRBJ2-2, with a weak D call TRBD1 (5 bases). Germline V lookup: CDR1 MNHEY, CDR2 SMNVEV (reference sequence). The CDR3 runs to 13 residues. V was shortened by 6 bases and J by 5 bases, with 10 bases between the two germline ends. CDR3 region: CASRGVGTGELFF. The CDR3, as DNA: TGTGCCAGCAGAGGGGTTGGGACCGGGGAGCTGTTTTTT.

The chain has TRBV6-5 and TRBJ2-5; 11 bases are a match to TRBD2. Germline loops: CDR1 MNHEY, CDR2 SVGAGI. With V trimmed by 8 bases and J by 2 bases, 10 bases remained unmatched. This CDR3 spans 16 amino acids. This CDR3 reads CASSKRASGGQETQYF. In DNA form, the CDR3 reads TGTGCCAGCTCCAAACGGGCTAGCGGGGGGCAAGAGACCCAGTACTTC.

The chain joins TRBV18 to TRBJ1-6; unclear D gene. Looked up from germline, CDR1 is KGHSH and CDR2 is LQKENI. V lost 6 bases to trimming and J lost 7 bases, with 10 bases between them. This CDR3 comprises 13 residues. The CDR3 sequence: CASSRAVNSPLHF. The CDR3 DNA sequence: TGTGCCAGCTCCCGCGCAGTAAATTCACCCCTCCACTTT.

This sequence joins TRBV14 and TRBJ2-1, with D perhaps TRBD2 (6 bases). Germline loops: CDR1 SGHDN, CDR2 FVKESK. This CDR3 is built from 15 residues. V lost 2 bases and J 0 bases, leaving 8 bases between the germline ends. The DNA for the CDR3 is TGTGCCAGCAGCCAACGGGGGATCTCCTACAATGAGCAGTTCTTC. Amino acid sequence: CASSQRGISYNEQFF.